The entry below describes one TCR beta chain. Its cognate antigen is unknown. This sample is drawn from a study of OX40 agonist ivuxolimab in advanced cancers. Study at large: One hepatocellular carcinoma and a couple of cutaneous melanoma patients partially responded. Study-wide findings and caveats: At doses 0.1 to 3.0 mg/kg, CD4+ and CD8+ clones expanded. Expanded clones were, on average, more numerous in CD8+ T cells than in CD4+. Part of the nonresponder group also had normalized T-cell clonal expansion that was low.

TCRdb's table, derived via immunoSEQ multiplex PCR, lists solely in-frame clones and lacks some. The repertoire holds approximately 130,000 clones, with approximately 94% as singletons. Per germline, CDR1 LNHDA and CDR2 SQIVND (reference sequence). Trimming cost V 4 bases and J 3 bases; bases outside gene matches: 3. The CDR3 sequence is 13 residues long. The TCR originated in an adult with an advanced solid tumor such as melanoma, head and neck, liver or kidney cancer. This sample comprised CD4+ or CD8+ T cells sorted from blood, obtained in a trial of the OX40 agonist ivuxolimab. The chain is built from TRBV19 and TRBJ2-7; the match to TRBD1 covers 7 bases. CDR3 sequence reads: CASSSGQDYEQYF. As DNA, the CDR3 is TGTGCCAGTAGTAGCGGACAGGACTACGAGCAGTACTTC.